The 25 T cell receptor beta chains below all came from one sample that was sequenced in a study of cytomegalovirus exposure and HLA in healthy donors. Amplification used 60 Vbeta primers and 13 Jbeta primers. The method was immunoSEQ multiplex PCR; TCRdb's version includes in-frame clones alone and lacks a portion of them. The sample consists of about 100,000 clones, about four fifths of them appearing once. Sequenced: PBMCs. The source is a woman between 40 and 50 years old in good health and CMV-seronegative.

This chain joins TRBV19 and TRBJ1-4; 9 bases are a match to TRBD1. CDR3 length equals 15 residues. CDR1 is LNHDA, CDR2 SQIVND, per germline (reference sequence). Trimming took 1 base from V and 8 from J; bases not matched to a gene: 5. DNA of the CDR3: TGTGCCAGTAGTATAGTCGACAGGGGGGAAGAAAAACTGTTTTTT. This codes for CASSIVDRGEEKLFF. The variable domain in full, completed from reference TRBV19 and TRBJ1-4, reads DGGITQSPKYLFRKEGQNVTLSCEQNLNHDAMYWYRQDPGQGLRLIYYSQIVNDFQKGDIAEGYSVSREKKESFPLTVTSAQKNPTAFYLCASSIVDRGEEKLFFGSGTQLSVL.

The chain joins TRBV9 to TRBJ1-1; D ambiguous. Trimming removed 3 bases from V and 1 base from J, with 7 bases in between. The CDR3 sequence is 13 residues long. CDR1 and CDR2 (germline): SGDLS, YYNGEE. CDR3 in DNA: TGTGCCAGCAGCGGACAAGCGAACACTGAAGCTTTCTTT. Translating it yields CASSGQANTEAFF.

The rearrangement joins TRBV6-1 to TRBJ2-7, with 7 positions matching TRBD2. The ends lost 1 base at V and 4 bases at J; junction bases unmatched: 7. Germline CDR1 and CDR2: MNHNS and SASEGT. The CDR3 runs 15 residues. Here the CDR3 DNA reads TGTGCCAGCAGTGAAGGGTCAGGGACTATTTACGAGCAGTACTTC. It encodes CASSEGSGTIYEQYF.

In DNA form, the CDR3 reads TGTGCCAGCAGCGGAGAGGACAGGGAATGGGGTACGAGATACAATGAGCAGTTCTTC. Protein sequence: CASSGEDREWGTRYNEQFF. The chain links TRBV9 to TRBJ2-1, with 8 bases that match TRBD1. V was pared by 3 bases and J by 4 bases, with 18 bases of the junction left unmatched. The CDR3 totals 19 residues. CDR1 and CDR2 from the germline V gene are SGDLS and YYNGEE.

For the CDR3, the DNA is TGTGCCAGCAGCCGGGCCGGGACAGGGGGCGACGAGCAGTACTTC. The encoded protein is CASSRAGTGGDEQYF. The rearrangement links TRBV4-2 to TRBJ2-7; 12 bases agree with TRBD1. V gave up 4 bases and J gave up 5 bases; unmatched junction bases: 6. The CDR3 contains 15 residues. Germline-derived CDR1 and CDR2 are LGHNA and YNFKEQ.

CDR3 residues: CASSSGGYNEQFF. The CDR3 coding sequence is TGTGCCAGCAGTTCAGGGGGATACAATGAGCAGTTCTTC. The V gene is TRBV27, the J gene TRBJ2-1; 7 bases agree with TRBD1. The CDR3 length is 13 residues. In germline, CDR1 is MNHEY, CDR2 SMNVEV (reference sequence). V shed 4 bases, J shed 4 bases, and the junction held 1 base outside the gene matches.

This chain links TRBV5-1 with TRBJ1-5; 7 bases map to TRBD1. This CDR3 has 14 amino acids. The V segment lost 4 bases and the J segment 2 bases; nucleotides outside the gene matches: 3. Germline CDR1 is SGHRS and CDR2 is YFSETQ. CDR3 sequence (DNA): TGCGCCAGCAGCCCCGGGACAGGCAATCAGCCCCAGCATTTT. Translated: CASSPGTGNQPQHF.

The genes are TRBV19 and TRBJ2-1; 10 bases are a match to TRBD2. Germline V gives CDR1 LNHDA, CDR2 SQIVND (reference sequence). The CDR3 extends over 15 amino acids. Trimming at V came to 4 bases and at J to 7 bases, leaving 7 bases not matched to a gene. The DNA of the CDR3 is TGTGCCAGTAGTACCGGGACTAGCGCTCGGAATGAGCAGTTCTTC. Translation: CASSTGTSARNEQFF.

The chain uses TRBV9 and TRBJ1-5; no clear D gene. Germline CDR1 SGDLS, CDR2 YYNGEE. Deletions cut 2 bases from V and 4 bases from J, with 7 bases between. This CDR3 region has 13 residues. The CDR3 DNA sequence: TGTGCCAGCAGCGTTGAGGTGAATCAGCCCCAGCATTTT. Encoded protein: CASSVEVNQPQHF.

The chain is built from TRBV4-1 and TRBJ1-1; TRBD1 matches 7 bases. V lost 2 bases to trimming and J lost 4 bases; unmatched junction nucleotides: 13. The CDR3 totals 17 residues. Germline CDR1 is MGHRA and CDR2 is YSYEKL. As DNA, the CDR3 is TGCGCCAGCAGCCAACGGACATCCGGGGCAGGGGGCACTGAAGCTTTCTTT. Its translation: CASSQRTSGAGGTEAFF.

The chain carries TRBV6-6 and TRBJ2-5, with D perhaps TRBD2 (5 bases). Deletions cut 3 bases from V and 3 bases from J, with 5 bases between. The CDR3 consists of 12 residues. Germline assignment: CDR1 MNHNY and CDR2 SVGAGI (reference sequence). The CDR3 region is CASSYSEETQYF. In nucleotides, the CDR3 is TGTGCCAGCAGTTATAGCGAAGAGACCCAGTACTTC.

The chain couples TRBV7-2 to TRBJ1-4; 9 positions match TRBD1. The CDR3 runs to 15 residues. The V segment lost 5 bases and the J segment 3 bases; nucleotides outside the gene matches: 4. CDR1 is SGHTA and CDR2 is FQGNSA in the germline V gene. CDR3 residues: CASSPRTGANEKLFF. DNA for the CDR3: TGTGCCAGCAGCCCCCGGACAGGGGCTAATGAAAAACTGTTTTTT.

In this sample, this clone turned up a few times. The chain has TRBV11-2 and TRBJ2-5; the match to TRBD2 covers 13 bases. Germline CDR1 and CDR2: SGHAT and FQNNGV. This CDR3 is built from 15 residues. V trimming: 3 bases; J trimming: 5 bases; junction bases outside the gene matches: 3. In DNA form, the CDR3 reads TGTGCCAGCAGCTTCGGACTAGCGGGAGCGGAGACCCAGTACTTC. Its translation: CASSFGLAGAETQYF.

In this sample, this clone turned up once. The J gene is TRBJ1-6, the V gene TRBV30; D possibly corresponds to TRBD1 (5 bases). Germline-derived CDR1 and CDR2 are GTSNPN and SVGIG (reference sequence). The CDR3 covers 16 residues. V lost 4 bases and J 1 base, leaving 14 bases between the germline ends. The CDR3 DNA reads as TGTGCCTGGACTCGATCCGGGGGGTCCTATAATTCACCCCTCCACTTT. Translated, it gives CAWTRSGGSYNSPLHF.

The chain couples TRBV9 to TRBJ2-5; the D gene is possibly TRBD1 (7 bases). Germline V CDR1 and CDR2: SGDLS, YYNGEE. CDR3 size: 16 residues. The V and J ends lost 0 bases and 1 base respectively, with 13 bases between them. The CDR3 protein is CASSVAAEGAQETQYF. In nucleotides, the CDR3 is TGTGCCAGCAGCGTAGCGGCGGAGGGGGCCCAAGAGACCCAGTACTTC. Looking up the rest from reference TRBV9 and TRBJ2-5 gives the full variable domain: DSGVTQTPKHLITATGQRVTLRCSPRSGDLSVYWYQQSLDQGLQFLIQYYNGEERAKGNILERFSAQQFPDLHSELNLSSLELGDSALYFCASSVAAEGAQETQYFGPGTRLLVL.

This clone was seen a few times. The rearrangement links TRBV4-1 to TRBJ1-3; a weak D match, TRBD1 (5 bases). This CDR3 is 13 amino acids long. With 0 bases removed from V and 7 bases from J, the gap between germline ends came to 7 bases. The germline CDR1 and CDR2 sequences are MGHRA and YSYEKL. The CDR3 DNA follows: TGCGCCAGCAGCCAAGACAGGGTGAACACCATATATTTT. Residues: CASSQDRVNTIYF.

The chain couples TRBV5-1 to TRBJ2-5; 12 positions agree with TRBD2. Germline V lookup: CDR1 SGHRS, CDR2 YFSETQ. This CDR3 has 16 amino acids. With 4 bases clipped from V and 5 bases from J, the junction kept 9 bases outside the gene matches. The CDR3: CASSATSGGRGETQYF. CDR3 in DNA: TGCGCCAGCAGCGCGACTAGCGGGGGCCGTGGGGAGACCCAGTACTTC.

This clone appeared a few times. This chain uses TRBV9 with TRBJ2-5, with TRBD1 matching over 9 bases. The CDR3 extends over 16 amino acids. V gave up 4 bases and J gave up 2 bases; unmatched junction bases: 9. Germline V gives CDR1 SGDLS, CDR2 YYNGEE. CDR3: CASSPQGGQGQETQYF. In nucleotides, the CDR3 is TGTGCCAGCAGCCCCCAAGGGGGACAGGGTCAAGAGACCCAGTACTTC.

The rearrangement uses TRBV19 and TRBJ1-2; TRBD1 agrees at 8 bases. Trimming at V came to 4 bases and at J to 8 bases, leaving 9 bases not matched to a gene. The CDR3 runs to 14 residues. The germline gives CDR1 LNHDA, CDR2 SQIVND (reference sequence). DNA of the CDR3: TGTGCCAGTAGTAACCAGGGGGCGTGGAGCGGCTACACCTTC. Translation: CASSNQGAWSGYTF.

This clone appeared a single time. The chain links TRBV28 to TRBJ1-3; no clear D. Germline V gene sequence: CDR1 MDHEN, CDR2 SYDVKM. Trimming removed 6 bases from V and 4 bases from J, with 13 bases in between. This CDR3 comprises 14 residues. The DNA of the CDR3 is TGTGCCAGCAGCCCAGTGGGCATCGGAAACACCATATATTTT. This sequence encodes CASSPVGIGNTIYF.

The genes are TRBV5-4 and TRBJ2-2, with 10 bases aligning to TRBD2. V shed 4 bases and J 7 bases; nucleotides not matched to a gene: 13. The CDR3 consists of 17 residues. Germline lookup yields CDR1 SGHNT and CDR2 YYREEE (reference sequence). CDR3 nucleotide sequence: TGTGCCAGCAGCCCGCCGGGACAGCTAGCGGGGGACGGGGAGCTGTTTTTT. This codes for CASSPPGQLAGDGELFF. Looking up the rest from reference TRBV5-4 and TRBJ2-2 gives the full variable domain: ETGVTQSPTHLIKTRGQQVTLRCSSQSGHNTVSWYQQALGQGPQFIFQYYREEENGRGNFPPRFSGLQFPNYSSELNVNALELDDSALYLCASSPPGQLAGDGELFFGEGSRLTVL.

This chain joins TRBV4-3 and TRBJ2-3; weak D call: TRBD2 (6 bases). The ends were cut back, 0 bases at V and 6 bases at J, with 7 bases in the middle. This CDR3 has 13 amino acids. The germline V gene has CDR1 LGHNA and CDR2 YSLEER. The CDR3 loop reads CASSQERGDTQYF. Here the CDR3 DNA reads TGCGCCAGCAGCCAAGAACGGGGGGATACGCAGTATTTT.

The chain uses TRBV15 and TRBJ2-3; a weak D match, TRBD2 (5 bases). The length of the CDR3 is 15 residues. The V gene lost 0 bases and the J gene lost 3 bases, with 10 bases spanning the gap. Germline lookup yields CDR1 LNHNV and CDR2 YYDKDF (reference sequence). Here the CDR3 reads CATSREGRGTDTQYF. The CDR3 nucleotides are TGTGCCACCAGCAGAGAAGGGAGAGGTACAGATACGCAGTATTTT.

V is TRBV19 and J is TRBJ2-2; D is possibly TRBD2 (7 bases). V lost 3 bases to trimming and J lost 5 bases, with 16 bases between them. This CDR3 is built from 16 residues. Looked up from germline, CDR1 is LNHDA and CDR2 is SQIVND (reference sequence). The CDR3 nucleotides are TGTGCCAGTAGTATCCCCGGGGGGCGCGGAACCGGGGAGCTGTTTTTT. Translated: CASSIPGGRGTGELFF.

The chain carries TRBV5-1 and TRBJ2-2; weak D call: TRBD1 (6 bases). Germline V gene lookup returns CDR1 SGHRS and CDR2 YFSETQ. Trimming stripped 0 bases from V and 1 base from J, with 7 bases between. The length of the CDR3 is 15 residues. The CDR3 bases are TGCGCCAGCAGCTTGGGGACAGTGAACACCGGGGAGCTGTTTTTT. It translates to CASSLGTVNTGELFF.